This T cell receptor beta chain was retrieved from a study of control samples from healthy donors and cancer patients. The CDR3 extends over 15 amino acids. Germline-derived CDR1 and CDR2 are LNHDA and SQIVND (reference sequence). The ends lost 10 bases at V and 7 bases at J; junction bases unmatched: 10. This clone was recorded only once. Clones were sequenced by immunoSEQ multiplex PCR, and TCRdb holds only the in-frame ones, with some missing. The sample holds about 150,000 clones; around 90% are singletons and the top ten take less than 5%. The source is a man aged 25-40 years in good health. The chain recombines TRBV19 with TRBJ2-1; 13 bases align to TRBD2. The source material was blood. CDR3 nucleotide sequence: TGTGCCACCCTACGACTAGCGGGAGGATATAATGAGCAGTTCTTC. Protein sequence: CATLRLAGGYNEQFF.